Presented here are 7 T cell receptor beta chains from one specimen sequenced in a study of persistence of HIV-infected CD4 T cells. No antigen has been assigned to these receptors. An overlapping HIV-1 Gag peptide pool stimulated these cells at approximately 0.91 ug/peptide/mL. Memory cells lacking CD40L and CD69 with high CD45RO were sorted. This was the immunoSEQ version 4 assay in survey mode. Generated by immunoSEQ multiplex PCR, the TCRdb table keeps only in-frame clones and is missing some. In the table there are some 39,000 clones, 80% to 85% of which are singletons. The material sequenced was cultured CD4+ T cells from PBMCs, taken from a patient who received antiretroviral therapy. These receptors came from an adult with HIV. The donor label of this sample is uncertain.

J is TRBJ2-1 and V is TRBV7-9, with D possibly matching TRBD2 (6 bases). The germline gives CDR1 SEHNR, CDR2 FQNEAQ (reference sequence). Trimming took 4 bases from V and 1 from J, leaving 11 bases between them. The CDR3 spans 15 residues. This CDR3 reads CASSSAGPSYNEQFF. The CDR3 DNA reads as TGTGCCAGCAGCTCAGCGGGTCCTTCCTACAATGAGCAGTTCTTC.

V usage is TRBV19 and J usage is TRBJ1-2, with D possibly being TRBD1 (5 bases). Germline V gives CDR1 LNHDA, CDR2 SQIVND (reference sequence). CDR3 size: 15 residues. V lost 6 bases and J lost 2, with 16 bases in between. CDR3 bases: TGTGCCAGTAGCCACACGGGGCGCAGGAACTATGGCTACACCTTC. Protein product: CASSHTGRRNYGYTF.

This clone came up a few times. The genes are TRBV19 and TRBJ1-5; TRBD1 agrees at 11 bases. CDR3 length: 14 amino acids. CDR1 and CDR2 (germline): LNHDA, SQIVND (reference sequence). After removal of 5 bases from V and 7 bases from J, the junction contained 4 bases not matched to a gene. CDR3 DNA: TGTGCCAGTAGTCCCGGGACAGGGGGGCAGCCCCAGCATTTT. It translates to CASSPGTGGQPQHF.

This chain links TRBV3-1 (or the pseudogene TRBV3-2) with TRBJ2-1; D might be TRBD2 (6 bases). Germline CDR1 LGHDT, CDR2 YNNKEL (reference sequence). This CDR3 has 15 amino acids. The V end was cut by 4 bases, the J end by 8 bases, with 18 bases between. CDR3: CASSRGTGSGHEQFF. The CDR3 coding sequence is TGTGCCAGCAGCCGCGGGACTGGGAGCGGCCATGAGCAGTTCTTC.

The chain is built from TRBV5-1 and TRBJ2-1, with TRBD1 matching 9 bases. V lost 4 bases to trimming and J lost 4 bases; unmatched junction nucleotides: 6. The germline gives CDR1 SGHRS, CDR2 YFSETQ. The CDR3 runs to 15 residues. The CDR3 spells CASSAGQGPYNEQFF. In DNA form, the CDR3 reads TGCGCCAGCAGCGCGGGACAGGGCCCTTACAATGAGCAGTTCTTC.

This clone showed up just once. The chain carries TRBV10-1 and TRBJ1-1; D remains unclear. CDR3 size: 13 residues. Trimming took 6 bases from V and 5 from J, leaving 13 bases between them. Per germline, CDR1 WNHNN and CDR2 SYGVQD (reference sequence). The CDR3 is CASRANLETEAFF. The CDR3 DNA sequence: TGCGCCAGCAGAGCTAACCTTGAGACTGAAGCTTTCTTT.

The chain combines TRBV6-5 with TRBJ1-1; D not certain. The V gene's germline CDR1 is MNHEY and CDR2 SVGAGI. V lost 2 bases, J lost 0 bases, and 7 bases lay in between. This CDR3 has 14 amino acids. The CDR3 nucleotides read TGTGCCAGCAGTTACCACAGTTTGAACACTGAAGCTTTCTTT. Protein sequence: CASSYHSLNTEAFF.